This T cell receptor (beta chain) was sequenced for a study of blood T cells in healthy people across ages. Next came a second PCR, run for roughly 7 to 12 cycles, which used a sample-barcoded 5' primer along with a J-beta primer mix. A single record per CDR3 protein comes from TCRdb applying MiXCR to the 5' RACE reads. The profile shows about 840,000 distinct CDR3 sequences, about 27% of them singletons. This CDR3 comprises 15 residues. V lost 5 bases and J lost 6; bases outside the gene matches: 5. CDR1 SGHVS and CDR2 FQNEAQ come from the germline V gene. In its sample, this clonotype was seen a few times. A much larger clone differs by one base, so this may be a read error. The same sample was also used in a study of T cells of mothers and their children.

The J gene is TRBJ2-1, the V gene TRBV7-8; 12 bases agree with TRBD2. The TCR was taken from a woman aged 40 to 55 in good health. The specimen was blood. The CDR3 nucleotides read TGTGCCAGCAGCCCTACTAGCGGGGGGTGCAATGAGCAGTTCTTC. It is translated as CASSPTSGGCNEQFF.